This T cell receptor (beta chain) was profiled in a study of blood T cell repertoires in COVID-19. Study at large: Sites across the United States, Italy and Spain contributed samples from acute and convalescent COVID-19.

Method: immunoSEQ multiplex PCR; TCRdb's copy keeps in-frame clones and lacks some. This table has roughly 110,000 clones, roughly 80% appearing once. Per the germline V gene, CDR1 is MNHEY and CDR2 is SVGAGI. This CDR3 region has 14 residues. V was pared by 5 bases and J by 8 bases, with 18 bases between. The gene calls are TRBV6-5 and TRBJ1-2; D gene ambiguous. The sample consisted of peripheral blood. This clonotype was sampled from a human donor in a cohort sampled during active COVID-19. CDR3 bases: TGTGCCAGCAGTCTACTCGCGGGTCCGGGGGGCTACACCTTC. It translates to CASSLLAGPGGYTF.